This note documents a single TCR beta chain sequence. As yet, its antigen is unknown. Germline-derived CDR1 and CDR2 are MNHEY and SVGAGI. V lost 3 bases to trimming and J lost 2 bases, with 11 bases between them. CDR3 length: 15 amino acids. Repertoires were generated with immunoSEQ multiplex PCR, while TCRdb's copy carries only in-frame clones and drops some. Of around 350,000 clones in the sample, 86% are singletons; the top ten hold under 0.95%. These data are taken from a study of cytomegalovirus exposure and HLA in healthy donors. Study-wide points: One later analysis, an examination of the 120 validation repertoires, found that first-cohort TCR clusters tended to co-occur in them. Reportedly, diagnosis of cytomegalovirus status by the classifier showed high specificity and sensitivity.

Sequencing used PBMCs. V gene TRBV6-5 combines with J gene TRBJ1-5; no firm D call. The sequence derives from a woman under 30 in good health and CMV-seronegative. The chain's CDR3 is CASSYKGGGNQPQHF. DNA of the CDR3: TGTGCCAGCAGTTATAAGGGAGGTGGCAATCAGCCCCAGCATTTT.